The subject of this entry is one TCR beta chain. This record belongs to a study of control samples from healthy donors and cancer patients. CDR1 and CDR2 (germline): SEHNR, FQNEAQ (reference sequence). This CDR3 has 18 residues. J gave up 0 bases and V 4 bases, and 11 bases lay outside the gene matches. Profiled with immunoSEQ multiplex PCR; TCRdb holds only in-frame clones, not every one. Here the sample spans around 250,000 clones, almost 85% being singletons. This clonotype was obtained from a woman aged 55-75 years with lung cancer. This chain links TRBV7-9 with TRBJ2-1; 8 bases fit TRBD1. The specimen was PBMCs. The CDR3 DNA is TGTGCCAGCAGCTCGCTTACCCCCGGGACAGGCTCCTACAATGAGCAGTTCTTC. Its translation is CASSSLTPGTGSYNEQFF.